What follows are 5 T cell receptor beta chains derived from one specimen sequenced in a study of early T cells in non-severe SARS-CoV-2 infection. TCRdb re-called the 5' RACE reads with MiXCR, one entry per CDR3 protein. There are about 61,000 distinct CDR3 sequences in the sample; around 12% occur only once, and roughly 1.2% lies in the top ten. The sample in question was whole blood, obtained at baseline. These receptors were collected from an adult who was a healthcare worker with PCR-confirmed SARS-CoV-2 infection or an uninfected control (not recorded which). The donor label of this sample is uncertain.

This clonotype was seen ten or more times. V usage is TRBV12-3 or TRBV12-4 and J usage is TRBJ1-4, with 8 bases matching TRBD1. CDR3 length: 13 amino acids. V was clipped by 8 bases and J by 8 bases; unmatched bases: 7. The CDR3 DNA is TGTGCCAGCCACGGACAGGGAAACGAAAAACTGTTTTTT. Translated, it gives CASHGQGNEKLFF.

This clonotype was counted ten times or more. The chain carries TRBV2 and TRBJ2-4; 11 positions match TRBD1. This CDR3 has 14 residues. CDR1 SNHLY and CDR2 FYNNEI come from the germline V gene. V lost 8 bases to trimming and J lost 5 bases; unmatched junction nucleotides: 5. The CDR3 bases are TGTGCCAGCGGGGGGACAGGGGGGCAAAACATTCAGTACTTC. Translating it yields CASGGTGGQNIQYF.

The chain links TRBV7-2 to TRBJ2-5; 9 bases match TRBD2. The V gene's germline CDR1 is SGHTA and CDR2 FQGNSA. The J segment lost 5 bases and the V segment lost 6 bases, leaving 10 bases of the junction unmatched. The length of the CDR3 is 15 residues. Here the CDR3 DNA reads TGTGCCAGCAGGACGCGGGGGGGCTCCTCCGAGACCCAGTACTTC. It yields the protein CASRTRGGSSETQYF.

This chain links TRBV9 with TRBJ2-3, with D hard to call. V lost 4 bases to trimming and J lost 4 bases, with 10 bases between them. CDR1 and CDR2 from the germline V gene are SGDLS and YYNGEE. CDR3 size: 13 residues. The CDR3 protein is CASSPADPDTQYF. CDR3 in DNA: TGTGCCAGCAGCCCTGCAGACCCAGATACGCAGTATTTT.

In its sample, this clonotype was seen a few times. This sequence joins TRBV7-2 and TRBJ2-5, with D perhaps being TRBD1 or TRBD2 (5 bases each). From germline, CDR1 is SGHTA and CDR2 FQGNSA. CDR3 length equals 15 residues. V dropped 5 bases and J dropped 2 bases, with 15 bases sitting between them. The CDR3 loop reads CASSPTGLSQETQYF. CDR3 bases: TGTGCCAGCAGCCCTACAGGACTTTCACAAGAGACCCAGTACTTC. The complete variable domain, with remaining parts taken from reference TRBV7-2 and TRBJ2-5, reads GAGVSQSPSNKVTEKGKDVELRCDPISGHTALYWYRQSLGQGLEFLIYFQGNSAPDKSGLPSDRFSAERTGGSVSTLTIQRTQQEDSAVYLCASSPTGLSQETQYFGPGTRLLVL.